This passage covers 16 T cell receptor beta chains from one sample sequenced in a study of blood T cell repertoires in COVID-19. Clones were read by immunoSEQ multiplex PCR, and TCRdb kept only the in-frame ones, dropping some. Of 200,000 or so clones listed, about 80% are singletons. Sequences were obtained from peripheral blood. Every receptor here comes from a woman aged 25 to 39 who had recovered from COVID-19.

The CDR3 loop reads CASSFGRNTEAFF. The CDR3 DNA follows: TGTGCCAGTAGCTTTGGGAGGAACACTGAAGCTTTCTTT. V and J are TRBV19 and TRBJ1-1; the D is unclear. The germline V and J ends were trimmed by 6 bases and 1 base, with 9 bases remaining between them. The CDR3 is 13 residues long. Germline loops: CDR1 LNHDA, CDR2 SQIVND (reference sequence).

This clone was found once. V gene TRBV5-1 combines with J gene TRBJ2-1; 9 bases line up with TRBD2. CDR1 and CDR2 (germline): SGHRS, YFSETQ. The CDR3 is made up of 14 amino acids. After removal of 4 bases from V and 5 bases from J, the junction contained 4 bases not matched to a gene. The CDR3 is CASSRLAGDNEQFF. In nucleotides, the CDR3 is TGCGCCAGCAGCCGATTAGCGGGAGACAATGAGCAGTTCTTC.

V usage is TRBV7-3 and J usage is TRBJ2-1; unclear D gene. The germline gives CDR1 SGHTA, CDR2 FQGTGA. V lost 4 bases, J lost 0 bases, and 10 bases lay in between. The CDR3 runs 15 residues. CDR3 residues: CASSSTRSSYNEQFF. Written as DNA, the CDR3 is TGTGCCAGCAGCTCCACAAGGAGCTCCTACAATGAGCAGTTCTTC.

In its sample, this clone was seen a few times. The chain recombines TRBV7-9 with TRBJ2-3; TRBD2 matches 10 bases. J gave up 3 bases and V 5 bases, and 5 bases lay outside the gene matches. Germline V gene sequence: CDR1 SEHNR, CDR2 FQNEAQ (reference sequence). The CDR3 has 15 amino acids. Here the CDR3 DNA reads TGTGCCAGCAGCACCCAGCGGGAGGGTACAGATACGCAGTATTTT. Its protein product is CASSTQREGTDTQYF.

The J gene is TRBJ2-5, the V gene TRBV6-4; D is uncertain. The length of the CDR3 is 15 residues. In germline, CDR1 is MRHNA, CDR2 SNTAGT. The germline V and J ends were trimmed by 5 bases and 5 bases, with 18 bases remaining between them. The CDR3 nucleotides read TGTGCCAGCAGTAACCATAGGCCCCTAGGCGAGACCCAGTACTTC. Translating gives CASSNHRPLGETQYF.

This chain links TRBV15 with TRBJ1-2; 9 bases are a match to TRBD1. Per germline, CDR1 LNHNV and CDR2 YYDKDF (reference sequence). The CDR3 runs to 16 residues. After removal of 5 bases from V and 3 bases from J, the junction contained 10 bases not matched to a gene. This CDR3 is CATSRSHRGRDYGYTF. The DNA of the CDR3 is TGTGCCACCAGCCGCTCCCACAGGGGGCGCGACTATGGCTACACCTTC.

The rearrangement uses TRBV9 and TRBJ2-1, with TRBD2 as a possible D gene (6 bases). The CDR3 totals 16 residues. Trimming shortened V by 0 bases and J by 0 bases, and 10 bases separated the two germline ends. CDR1 SGDLS and CDR2 YYNGEE come from the germline V gene. The CDR3 region is CASSVGGVSSYNEQFF. DNA of the CDR3: TGTGCCAGCAGCGTAGGCGGGGTAAGCTCCTACAATGAGCAGTTCTTC.

The chain combines TRBV11-2 with TRBJ2-7; 16 positions match TRBD2. The V gene end was trimmed by 5 bases and the J gene end by 2 bases; junction bases not matched to a gene: 3. The CDR3 spans 16 residues. Per the germline V gene, CDR1 is SGHAT and CDR2 is FQNNGV. In DNA, the CDR3 is TGTGCCAGCAGCCTGGGGACTAGCGGGAGGGCCTACGAGCAGTACTTC. Its translation is CASSLGTSGRAYEQYF.

V usage is TRBV14 and J usage is TRBJ2-7; D unresolved. The CDR3 loop spans 13 amino acids. V gave up 0 bases and J gave up 11 bases, with 14 bases separating them. Germline CDR1 reads SGHDN; CDR2 reads FVKESK. CDR3 in amino acids: CASSQDRLQNEYF. For the CDR3, the DNA is TGTGCCAGCAGCCAAGATAGATTACAGAATGAGTACTTC. The full variable domain, completed using reference TRBV14 and TRBJ2-7, is EAGVTQFPSHSVIEKGQTVTLRCDPISGHDNLYWYRRVMGKEIKFLLHFVKESKQDESGMPNNRFLAERTGGTYSTLKVQPAELEDSGVYFCASSQDRLQNEYFGPGTRLTVT.

The rearrangement uses TRBV4-2 and TRBJ1-1, with 11 bases identical to TRBD1. The germline V gene has CDR1 LGHNA and CDR2 YNFKEQ. V was clipped by 0 bases and J by 4 bases; unmatched bases: 4. This CDR3 region has 16 residues. CDR3 amino acids: CASSQDGTGGSTEAFF. For the CDR3, the DNA is TGTGCCAGCAGCCAAGATGGGACAGGGGGTAGCACTGAAGCTTTCTTT.

The V gene is TRBV7-8, the J gene TRBJ1-5; 8 positions agree with TRBD1. The CDR3 covers 12 residues. Trimming at V came to 5 bases and at J to 15 bases, leaving 9 bases not matched to a gene. Germline-derived CDR1 and CDR2 are SGHVS and FQNEAQ. CDR3 region: CASSPGQGRVHF. As DNA, the CDR3 is TGTGCCAGCAGCCCAGGACAGGGCAGGGTGCATTTT.

The chain couples TRBV19 to TRBJ2-7; D is perhaps TRBD2 (6 bases). V was clipped by 5 bases and J by 2 bases, with 13 bases between them. The CDR3 totals 14 residues. The germline V gene has CDR1 LNHDA and CDR2 SQIVND (reference sequence). The DNA of the CDR3 is TGTGCCAGTAGTTTCCGCGGGACTGCCTACGAGCAGTACTTC. This sequence encodes CASSFRGTAYEQYF.

The rearrangement joins TRBV7-2 to TRBJ2-1; 7 nucleotides align to TRBD1. The CDR3 is made up of 16 amino acids. V dropped 2 bases and J dropped 3; count of bases not matched to a gene: 7. Looked up from germline, CDR1 is SGHTA and CDR2 is FQGNSA. The CDR3 nucleotides are TGTGCCAGCAGCTTATGGTCGGGGACAGTCTACAATGAGCAGTTCTTC. Its protein is CASSLWSGTVYNEQFF.

V is TRBV5-1 and J is TRBJ2-1; D remains ambiguous. Deletions cut 4 bases from V and 6 bases from J, with 14 bases between. The CDR3 has 14 amino acids. CDR1 and CDR2 (germline): SGHRS, YFSETQ. CDR3 in amino acids: CASSVWAFRNEQFF. CDR3 DNA sequence: TGCGCCAGCAGCGTATGGGCCTTCCGCAATGAGCAGTTCTTC.

V and J are TRBV7-9 and TRBJ1-4; a possible D gene is TRBD1 (6 bases). The germline CDR1 and CDR2 sequences are SEHNR and FQNEAQ (reference sequence). Trimming took 3 bases from V and 7 from J, leaving 12 bases between them. The CDR3 has 14 amino acids. In DNA, the CDR3 is TGTGCCAGCAGCTTCGGCAGGGGCCGTGAAAAACTGTTTTTT. Its translation is CASSFGRGREKLFF.

The V and J genes are TRBV7-3 and TRBJ1-2; the match to TRBD1 covers 7 bases. This CDR3 region has 17 residues. V gave up 6 bases and J gave up 5 bases; unmatched junction bases: 18. Germline CDR1 and CDR2: SGHTA and FQGTGA. CDR3 residues: CASSRVAGTETLYGYTF. DNA for the CDR3: TGTGCCAGCAGTCGAGTAGCCGGGACAGAAACTTTATATGGCTACACCTTC.